This T cell receptor beta chain comes out of a study of cytomegalovirus exposure and HLA in healthy donors. Germline assignment: CDR1 MNHEY and CDR2 SVGAGI. This CDR3 has 16 residues. The ends were cut back, 0 bases at V and 2 bases at J, with 13 bases in the middle. The PCR used 60 Vbeta and 13 Jbeta primers. Method: immunoSEQ multiplex PCR; TCRdb's copy keeps in-frame clones and lacks some. The sample shows roughly 140,000 clones, around 79% of them seen only once. Study conclusions and caveats: Near-uniform donor sequencing depth was presumed by presence/absence analyses. Later on, an analysis showed TCR association rates differing by HLA locus, with DRB1 the most and HLA-C the fewest. Excluded were some V segments that proved indistinguishable, including TRBV6-2 and TRBV6-3. The classifier reportedly diagnosed cytomegalovirus status with high sensitivity and specificity.

This clone occurred once. What it binds is not known. Material for sequencing was PBMCs. This chain links TRBV6-5 with TRBJ1-2, with a possible D match to TRBD1 (5 bases). The clonotype originates from a woman aged 40 to 55 in good health and CMV-seropositive. As DNA, the CDR3 is TGTGCCAGCAGTTACTCCAGGAGGGACGCGAACTATGGCTACACCTTC. Translated, it gives CASSYSRRDANYGYTF.